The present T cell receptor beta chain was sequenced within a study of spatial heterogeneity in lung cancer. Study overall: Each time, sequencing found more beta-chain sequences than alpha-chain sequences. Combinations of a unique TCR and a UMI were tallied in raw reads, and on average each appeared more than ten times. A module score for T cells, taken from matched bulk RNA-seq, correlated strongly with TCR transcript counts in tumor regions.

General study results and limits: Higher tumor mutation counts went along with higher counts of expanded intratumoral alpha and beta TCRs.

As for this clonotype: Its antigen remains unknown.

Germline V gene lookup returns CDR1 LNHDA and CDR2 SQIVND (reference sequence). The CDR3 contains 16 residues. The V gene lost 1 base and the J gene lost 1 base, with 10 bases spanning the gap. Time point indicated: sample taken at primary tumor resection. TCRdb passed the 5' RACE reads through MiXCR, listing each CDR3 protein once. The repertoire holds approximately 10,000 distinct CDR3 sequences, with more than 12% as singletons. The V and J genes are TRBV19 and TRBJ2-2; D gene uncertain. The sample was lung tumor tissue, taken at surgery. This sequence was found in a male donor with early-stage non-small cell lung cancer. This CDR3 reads CASSIGATGNTGELFF. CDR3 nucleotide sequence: TGTGCCAGTAGTATAGGAGCCACGGGGAACACCGGGGAGCTGTTTTTT.